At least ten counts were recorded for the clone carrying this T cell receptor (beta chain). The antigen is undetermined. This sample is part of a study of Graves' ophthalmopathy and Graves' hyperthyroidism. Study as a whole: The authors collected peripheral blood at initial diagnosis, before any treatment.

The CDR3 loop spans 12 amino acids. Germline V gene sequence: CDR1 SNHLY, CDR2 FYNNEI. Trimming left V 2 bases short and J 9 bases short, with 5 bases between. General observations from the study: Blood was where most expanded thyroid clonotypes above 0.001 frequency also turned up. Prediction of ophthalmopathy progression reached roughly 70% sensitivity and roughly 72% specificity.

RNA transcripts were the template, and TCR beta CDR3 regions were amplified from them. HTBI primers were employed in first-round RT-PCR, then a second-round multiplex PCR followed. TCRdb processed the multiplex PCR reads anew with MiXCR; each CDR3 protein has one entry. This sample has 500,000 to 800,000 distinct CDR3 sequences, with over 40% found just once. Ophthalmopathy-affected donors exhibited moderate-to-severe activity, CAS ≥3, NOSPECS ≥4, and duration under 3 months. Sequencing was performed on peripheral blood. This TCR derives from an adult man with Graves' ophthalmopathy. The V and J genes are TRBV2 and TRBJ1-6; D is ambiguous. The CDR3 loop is CASSELFSPLHF. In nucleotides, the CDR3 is TGTGCCAGCAGTGAATTATTTTCACCCCTCCACTTT.